Shown below are 15 T cell receptor beta chains from a single sample sequenced in a study of blood T cells in healthy people across ages. A J-beta primer mix and a sample-barcoded 5' primer were used in a second PCR of roughly 7 to 12 cycles. TCRdb fed the 5' RACE reads into MiXCR, producing one record per CDR3 protein. The sample yields 1.5 million to 2 million distinct CDR3 sequences, 49% seen once. The sample consisted of blood. These TCRs come from a middle-aged woman in good health.

This clonotype appeared a few times. The rearrangement links TRBV6-5 to TRBJ2-5; D gene ambiguous. CDR1 and CDR2 (germline): MNHEY, SVGAGI. V was pared by 2 bases and J by 2 bases, with 9 bases between. The CDR3 runs 14 residues. CDR3 in DNA: TGTGCCAGCAGTTACCCCGGTCTTCAAGAGACCCAGTACTTC. Its protein product is CASSYPGLQETQYF.

This clonotype was seen repeatedly, ten times or more. The rearrangement uses TRBV10-3 and TRBJ2-3; TRBD1 might be the D (6 bases). The ends were cut back, 3 bases at V and 0 bases at J, with 7 bases in the middle. This CDR3 is built from 14 residues. The germline V gene has CDR1 ENHRY and CDR2 SYGVKD. CDR3 coding DNA: TGTGCCATCAGTGAAGGGGGTAGCACAGATACGCAGTATTTT. Its translation: CAISEGGSTDTQYF.

J is TRBJ2-3 and V is TRBV6-2 or TRBV6-3; tentatively, D is TRBD2 (6 bases). From germline, CDR1 is MNHEY and CDR2 SVGEGT. Trimming took 0 bases from V and 8 from J, leaving 15 bases between them. The CDR3 is 15 residues long. Written as DNA, the CDR3 is TGTGCCAGCAGTTACTCGCGGTCCTTGGGAGGTACGCAGTATTTT. Its translation is CASSYSRSLGGTQYF.

The chain recombines TRBV2 with TRBJ2-7; tentative D call: TRBD2 (6 bases). The germline V and J ends were trimmed by 1 base and 7 bases, with 23 bases remaining between them. The CDR3 has 17 residues. Germline-derived CDR1 and CDR2 are SNHLY and FYNNEI. The CDR3 nucleotides are TGTGCCAGCAGTGAAGGGGACTCCCTATTCTCCTACAATGAGCAGTACTTC. Its translation is CASSEGDSLFSYNEQYF.

The V and J genes are TRBV10-3 and TRBJ2-5; TRBD1 is a possible D gene (5 bases). Matching the DNA end better, TRBJ2-7 makes the J call doubtful. Germline assignment: CDR1 ENHRY and CDR2 SYGVKD. The CDR3 is made up of 14 amino acids. The CDR3 nucleotides are TGTGCCATCAGTAAAAACCAGGGTCAGTACGAGCAGTACTTC. This translates into CAISKNQGQYEQYF.

The CDR3 protein is CASSLGGMSGANVLTF. CDR3 DNA: TGTGCCAGCAGTTTAGGGGGAATGTCTGGGGCCAACGTCCTGACTTTC. The J gene is TRBJ2-6, the V gene TRBV28; D tentatively fits TRBD1 or TRBD2 (5 bases each). V dropped 2 bases and J dropped 1 base, with 9 bases sitting between them. Germline V gives CDR1 MDHEN, CDR2 SYDVKM. The CDR3 totals 16 residues.

A single count supports this clonotype. As the CDR3 is not closed by the conserved phenylalanine or tryptophan, this likely results from a read error. The V call is TRBV28, the J call TRBJ2-1; D is unresolved. The CDR3 length is 13 residues. Germline V gene data show CDR1 as MDHEN and CDR2 as SYDVKM. V gave up 1 base and J gave up 5 bases, with 6 bases separating them. The CDR3 bases are TGTGCCAGCAGTTTATTGGGAAACAATGAGCAGTTCTAC. Translation gives CASSLLGNNEQFY.

This clonotype was recorded many times. V is TRBV12-3 or TRBV12-4 and J is TRBJ1-2; D might be TRBD1 (6 bases). The V gene lost 7 bases and the J gene lost 0 bases, with 6 bases spanning the gap. This CDR3 region has 12 residues. In nucleotides, the CDR3 is TGTGCCAGCAAGGGGGCTAACTATGGCTACACCTTC. It specifies CASKGANYGYTF.

The rearrangement joins TRBV5-1 to TRBJ2-2; D is uncertain. V was pared by 4 bases and J by 5 bases, with 18 bases between. This CDR3 contains 16 residues. In germline, CDR1 is SGHRS, CDR2 YFSETQ. In nucleotides, the CDR3 is TGCGCCAGCAGCCCGACCTCCCCCGGGTGGACCGGGGAGCTGTTTTTT. Protein product: CASSPTSPGWTGELFF.

V usage is TRBV7-2 and J usage is TRBJ1-6; no clear D gene. Germline values: CDR1 SGHTA, CDR2 FQGNSA. V lost 1 base and J lost 9, with 10 bases in between. This CDR3 region has 14 residues. The CDR3 loop is CASSLGSLRSPLHF. CDR3 sequence (DNA): TGTGCCAGCAGCTTAGGTTCTCTACGTTCACCCCTCCACTTT.

The V and J genes are TRBV6-6 and TRBJ2-5; D is possibly TRBD2 (5 bases). Germline V lookup: CDR1 MNHNY, CDR2 SVGAGI (reference sequence). The CDR3 loop spans 14 amino acids. Trimming took off 2 bases at V and 5 bases at J, with 12 bases between the two ends. The CDR3 DNA is TGTGCCAGCAGTTACGACACGGGAAGGGAGACCCAGTACTTC. It yields the protein CASSYDTGRETQYF.

This clonotype was found a few times. The rearrangement links TRBV10-3 to TRBJ2-1, with D unresolved. Trimming pared 3 bases from V and 8 bases from J, leaving 14 bases between. The CDR3 is 14 residues long. CDR1 and CDR2 (germline): ENHRY, SYGVKD. The CDR3 DNA reads TGTGCCATCAGTGAACCCACCTCGATGGATGAGCAGTTCTTC. It yields the protein CAISEPTSMDEQFF.

This chain joins TRBV29-1 and TRBJ2-3; D may be TRBD1 (6 bases). Germline CDR1 is SQVTM and CDR2 is ANQGSEA. V lost 1 base and J 4 bases, leaving 9 bases between the germline ends. This CDR3 spans 13 amino acids. The CDR3 DNA reads as TGCAGCGTTGAAGTCGACAGGTCAGATACGCAGTATTTT. Protein product: CSVEVDRSDTQYF.

The chain combines TRBV20-1 with TRBJ2-7, with a weak D call TRBD2 (5 bases). The CDR3 has 14 amino acids. The germline V gene has CDR1 DFQATT and CDR2 SNEGSKA (reference sequence). Deletions cut 6 bases from V and 0 bases from J, with 15 bases between. The CDR3 region has the DNA TGCAGTGCCCGAGCGGCACTCCGCTCCTACGAGCAGTACTTC. Encoded protein: CSARAALRSYEQYF.

The V and J genes are TRBV20-1 and TRBJ1-2; 7 bases fit TRBD1. Germline V gives CDR1 DFQATT, CDR2 SNEGSKA (reference sequence). J gave up 4 bases and V 6 bases, and 11 bases lay outside the gene matches. The CDR3 covers 14 residues. CDR3 amino acids: CSAGRDSLFYGYTF. CDR3 sequence (DNA): TGCAGTGCGGGGCGGGACAGCCTTTTCTATGGCTACACCTTC.